This TCR beta chain was identified during a study of T cells in Graves' hyperthyroidism and ophthalmopathy. Study-level findings and limits: A model of 13 V-J features distinguished ophthalmopathy from stable hyperthyroidism.

What was amplified from RNA transcripts were TCR beta CDR3 regions. The study used the HTBI primer set for a first-round RT-PCR of the TCR CDR3. MiXCR, run by TCRdb on the multiplex PCR reads, gives a single entry per CDR3 protein. There are 400,000 to 450,000 distinct CDR3 sequences in the sample; roughly 14% occur only once, and 13% lies in the top ten. CDR1 MGHDK and CDR2 SYGVNS come from the germline V gene. Trimming shortened V by 3 bases and J by 5 bases, and 12 bases separated the two germline ends. The CDR3 totals 14 residues. On this clonotype itself: As yet, its antigen is unknown.

Out of over 7.5 ml of fresh peripheral blood came the PBMCs. The specimen sequenced was blood. The V gene is TRBV25-1, the J gene TRBJ2-3; D is unresolved. The sequence came from a man aged 18 to 30 with Graves' ophthalmopathy. The CDR3 DNA reads as TGTGCCAGCAGTGATACCAGTACCGAAGATACGCAGTATTTT. It translates to CASSDTSTEDTQYF.